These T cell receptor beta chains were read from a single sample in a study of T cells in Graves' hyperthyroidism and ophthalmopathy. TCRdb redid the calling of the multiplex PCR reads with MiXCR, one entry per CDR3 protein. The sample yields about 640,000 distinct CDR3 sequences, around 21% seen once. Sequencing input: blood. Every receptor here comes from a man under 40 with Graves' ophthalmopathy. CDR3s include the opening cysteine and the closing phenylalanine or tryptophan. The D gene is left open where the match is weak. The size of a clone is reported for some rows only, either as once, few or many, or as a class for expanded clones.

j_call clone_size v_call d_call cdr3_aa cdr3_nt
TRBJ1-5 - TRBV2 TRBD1 CASSWGGGSRQPQHF TGTGCCAGCAGCTGGGGAGGGGGCTCTCGGCAGCCCCAGCATTTT
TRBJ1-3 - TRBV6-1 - CASREDANSGNTIYF TGTGCCAGCAGGGAGGACGCGAACTCTGGAAACACCATATATTTT
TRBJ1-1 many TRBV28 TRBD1 CASSFDRGRAEAFF TGTGCCAGCAGTTTCGACAGGGGGCGGGCTGAAGCTTTCTTT
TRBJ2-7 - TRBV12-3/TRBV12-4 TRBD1 CASKAGQGPHEQYF TGTGCCAGCAAAGCGGGACAGGGGCCCCACGAGCAGTACTTC
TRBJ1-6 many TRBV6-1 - CASSEGSPPNSPLHF TGTGCCAGCAGTGAAGGCAGCCCGCCGAATTCACCCCTCCACTTT
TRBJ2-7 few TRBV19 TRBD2 CASSKLAGEYEQYF TGTGCCAGTAGTAAACTAGCGGGAGAGTACGAGCAGTACTTC
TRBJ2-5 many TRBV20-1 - CSATPGLGHETQYF TGCAGTGCGACCCCGGGACTGGGTCATGAGACCCAGTACTTC
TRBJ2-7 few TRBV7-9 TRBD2 CASSPIGGVNEQYF TGTGCCAGCAGCCCCATCGGGGGGGTAAACGAGCAGTACTTC
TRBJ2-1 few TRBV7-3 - CASSLTPGGEQFF TGTGCCAGCAGCTTAACCCCTGGAGGGGAGCAGTTCTTC
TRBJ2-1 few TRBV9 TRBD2 CASRPSGQNYNEQFF TGTGCCAGCAGGCCTAGCGGGCAGAATTACAATGAGCAGTTCTTC
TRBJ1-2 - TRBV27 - CASSLLEGIGYGYTF TGTGCCAGCAGTTTATTAGAAGGGATCGGCTATGGCTACACCTTC
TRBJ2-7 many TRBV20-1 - CSARDRGSSSYEQYF TGCAGTGCTAGAGATCGTGGCAGCAGCTCCTACGAGCAGTACTTC
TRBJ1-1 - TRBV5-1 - CASSESGQVNTEAFF TGCGCCAGCAGCGAGTCGGGGCAAGTGAACACTGAAGCTTTCTTT
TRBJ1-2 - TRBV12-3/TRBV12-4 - CASSLRGASYGYTF TGTGCCAGCAGTTTAAGGGGGGCGAGCTATGGCTACACCTTC
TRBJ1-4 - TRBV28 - CASSLAGLSLFF TGTGCCAGCAGTTTAGCAGGGCTATCCCTGTTTTTT
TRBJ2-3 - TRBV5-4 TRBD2 CASSFRGSVTDTQYF TGTGCCAGCAGCTTCCGCGGGAGTGTCACAGATACGCAGTATTTT
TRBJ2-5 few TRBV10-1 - CASSGRTDQETQYF TGCGCCAGCAGTGGCCGGACTGATCAAGAGACCCAGTACTTC
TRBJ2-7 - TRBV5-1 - CASSREHRAPYEQYF TGCGCCAGCAGCCGAGAGCACAGGGCGCCCTACGAGCAGTACTTC
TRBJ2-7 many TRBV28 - CASRHTGEAYEQYF TGTGCCAGCAGACACACCGGGGAGGCCTACGAGCAGTACTTC
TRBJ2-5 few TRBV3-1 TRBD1 CASSTASGGIETQYF TGTGCCAGCAGTACCGCGTCAGGGGGCATAGAGACCCAGTACTTC
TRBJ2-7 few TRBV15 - CATKEDNGGDEQYF TGTGCCACCAAAGAGGACAACGGTGGAGACGAGCAGTACTTC
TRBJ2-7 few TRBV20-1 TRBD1 CSARGTGGLYEQYF TGCAGTGCTAGGGGGACAGGGGGCCTCTACGAGCAGTACTTC
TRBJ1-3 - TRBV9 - CASSVETGNTIYF TGTGCCAGCAGCGTGGAGACTGGAAACACCATATATTTT
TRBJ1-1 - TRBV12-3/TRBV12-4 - CASSVGFYRGGTEAFF TGTGCCAGCAGCGTAGGTTTCTATAGGGGAGGCACTGAAGCTTTCTTT
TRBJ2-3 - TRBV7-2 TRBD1 CASTSRGQGRDTQYF TGTGCCAGCACCTCGAGGGGACAGGGGAGAGATACGCAGTATTTT
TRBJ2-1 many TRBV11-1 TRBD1 CASSLLRTGLIGNEQFF TGTGCCAGCAGCTTATTGAGGACAGGGCTAATCGGCAATGAGCAGTTCTTC
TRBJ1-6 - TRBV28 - CASSTRGRLSPLHF TGTGCCAGCAGTACACGGGGGCGCCTGTCACCCCTCCACTTT
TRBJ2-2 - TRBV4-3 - CASSQRGGSGELFF TGCGCCAGCAGCCAGAGGGGGGGTTCCGGGGAGCTGTTTTTT
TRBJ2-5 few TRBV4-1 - CASSQAARGGRETQYF TGCGCCAGCAGCCAAGCGGCCAGAGGGGGTCGAGAGACCCAGTACTTC
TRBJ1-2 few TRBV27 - CASSLSQGYYGYTF TGTGCCAGCAGTTTATCACAGGGATACTATGGCTACACCTTC
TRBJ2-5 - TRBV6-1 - CASRGVGARETQYF TGTGCCAGCAGGGGCGTAGGGGCGCGTGAGACCCAGTACTTC
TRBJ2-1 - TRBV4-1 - CASSQEIKSSYNEQFF TGCGCCAGCAGCCAAGAAATTAAGAGTTCCTACAATGAGCAGTTCTTC
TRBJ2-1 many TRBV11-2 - CASSYLFNEQFF TGTGCCAGCAGCTACTTATTCAATGAGCAGTTCTTC
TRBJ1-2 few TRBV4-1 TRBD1 CASSQVSQTGNYGYTF TGCGCCAGCAGCCAAGTGTCCCAGACAGGGAACTATGGCTACACCTTC
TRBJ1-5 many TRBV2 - CASSESGQPQHF TGTGCCAGCAGTGAAAGTGGTCAGCCCCAGCATTTT
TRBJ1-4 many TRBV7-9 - CASSLGVNEKLFF TGTGCCAGCAGCCTGGGGGTTAATGAAAAACTGTTTTTT
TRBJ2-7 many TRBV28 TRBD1 CASSTTGLGYEQYF TGTGCCAGCAGTACGACAGGGTTAGGATACGAGCAGTACTTC
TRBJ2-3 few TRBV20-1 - CSARDSKRRIPDTQYF TGCAGTGCTAGAGATTCCAAGCGGAGGATCCCAGATACGCAGTATTTT
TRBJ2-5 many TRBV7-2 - CASSLPGAQYF TGTGCCAGCAGTCTCCCGGGGGCCCAGTACTTC
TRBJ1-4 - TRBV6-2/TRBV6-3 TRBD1 CASMPGQGWEKLFF TGTGCCAGCATGCCGGGACAGGGTTGGGAAAAACTGTTTTTT
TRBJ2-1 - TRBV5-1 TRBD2 CASSSLAGGQGEQFF TGTGCCAGCAGCTCCCTAGCGGGAGGGCAGGGTGAGCAGTTCTTC
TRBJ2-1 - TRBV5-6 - CASSLEEGYSCNEQFF TGTGCCAGCAGCTTGGAGGAGGGGTACTCCTGCAATGAGCAGTTCTTC
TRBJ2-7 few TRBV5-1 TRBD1 CASSLSHPGQSPYEQYF TGCGCCAGCAGCTTGTCACATCCGGGACAGTCGCCTTACGAGCAGTACTTC
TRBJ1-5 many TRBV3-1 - CASSQDWRGNQPQHF TGTGCCAGCAGCCAAGATTGGCGGGGCAATCAGCCCCAGCATTTT
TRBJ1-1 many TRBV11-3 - CASSSGSGQNTEAFF TGTGCCAGCAGCTCAGGGAGCGGACAGAACACTGAAGCTTTCTTT
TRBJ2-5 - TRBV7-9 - CASSLPAPRETQYF TGTGCCAGCAGCCTCCCGGCACCTCGGGAGACCCAGTACTTC
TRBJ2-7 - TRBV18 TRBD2 CASSPGLAEAYEQYF TGTGCCAGCTCCCCGGGACTAGCGGAGGCCTACGAGCAGTACTTC
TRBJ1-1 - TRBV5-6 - CASSRPSGGAFF TGTGCCAGCAGCAGACCTTCGGGGGGAGCTTTCTTT
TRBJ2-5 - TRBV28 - CASSLSGTLKTQYF TGTGCCAGCAGTTTATCGGGGACACTGAAGACCCAGTACTTC
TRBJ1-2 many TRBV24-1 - CATSDADPGVYGYTF TGTGCCACCAGTGATGCTGACCCGGGGGTCTATGGCTACACCTTC
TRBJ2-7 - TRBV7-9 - CASSLGTGEQYF TGTGCCAGCAGCTTAGGGACCGGGGAGCAGTACTTC
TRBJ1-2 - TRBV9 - CASSVDGGPYGYTF TGTGCCAGCAGCGTAGACGGGGGACCTTATGGCTACACCTTC
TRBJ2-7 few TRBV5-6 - CASSSAAAAYEQYF TGTGCCAGCAGCTCCGCAGCGGCGGCCTACGAGCAGTACTTC
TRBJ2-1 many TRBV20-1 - CSSERANEQFF TGCAGTTCGGAGCGAGCCAATGAGCAGTTCTTC